This T cell receptor beta chain was obtained from a study of human T cells and chemical hapten exposure. General study results and limits: Donors' alopecia may make their immune response differ from healthy people's. DPC sensitization did not alter TCRs above 1 in 1000 frequency.

This clonotype was counted a few times. Its antigen is currently unknown. Germline V gene sequence: CDR1 SGHRS, CDR2 YFSETQ. CDR3 length: 15 amino acids. V shed 4 bases, J shed 4 bases, and the junction held 4 bases outside the gene matches. Time point specified: patch test 3, about 24 weeks after DPC sensitization. Regarding treatment: therapeutic diphenylcyclopropenone sensitization with weekly scalp DPC. Staff drew blood before applying each patch test. Using its own MiXCR run on the RACE reads, TCRdb lists one record per CDR3 protein. The repertoire holds roughly 100,000 distinct CDR3 sequences, under 40% seen once, with about 2.9% in the top ten.

The V call is TRBV5-1, the J call TRBJ1-5; 11 bases agree with TRBD1. This receptor was taken from a man aged 40-55 years with alopecia areata. Some clones in this sample may be carry-over from other donors' samples. The sequencing here drew on whole blood, taken in connection with sensitization to the hapten diphenylcyclopropenone (DPC). The CDR3 region has the DNA TGCGCCAGCAGCCGAGGACAGGGGGCTAATCAGCCCCAGCATTTT. This translates into CASSRGQGANQPQHF.